This T cell receptor beta chain was sequenced for a study of T cells after yellow fever vaccination. Template switching with 5'RACE generated the TCR cDNA and added a universal primer site and UMIs. TCRdb re-derived calls from the 5' RACE reads in MiXCR, one entry per CDR3 protein. The sample has some 400,000 distinct CDR3 sequences, around 6.5% seen once; the top ten hold 15%. With regard to this clonotype: What it binds is unknown.

Overall study findings and caveats: Bulk-population clonotypes that are abundant could appear as contaminants in FACS-sorted repertoires.

Germline CDR1 reads GTSNPN; CDR2 reads SVGIG (reference sequence). The CDR3 totals 16 residues. V was clipped by 0 bases and J by 7 bases; unmatched bases: 12. This receptor was identified in a man aged 25-40 years who received the YFV17D yellow fever vaccine. This chain connects TRBV30 to TRBJ2-1, with TRBD1 identical over 7 bases. The sequencing here drew on PBMCs, taken 5 days after the yellow fever booster vaccination. The CDR3 sequence is CAWSVIGGEWLNEQFF. As DNA, the CDR3 is TGTGCCTGGAGTGTTATAGGGGGCGAATGGTTGAATGAGCAGTTCTTC.